Listed here are 26 T cell receptor beta chains from one sample, sequenced in a study of blood T cell repertoires in COVID-19. TCRdb's table, derived via immunoSEQ multiplex PCR, lists solely in-frame clones and lacks some. The table records 200,000 to 250,000 clones, roughly nine tenths of them present only once. Sequencing was carried out using peripheral blood. The receptors originated from a man between 65 and 79 years old with acute or convalescent COVID-19.

This clone was seen just once. Here the CDR3 reads CASSSRRGAGELFF. DNA of the CDR3: TGTGCCAGCAGTTCCCGAAGGGGCGCCGGGGAGCTGTTTTTT. V is TRBV6-5 and J is TRBJ2-2, with D perhaps matching TRBD1 (5 bases). V shed 4 bases and J shed 6 bases, with 12 bases lying between them. Germline values: CDR1 MNHEY, CDR2 SVGAGI. CDR3 length: 14 amino acids.

This chain uses TRBV18 with TRBJ1-1; the D gene is possibly TRBD1 (5 bases). The ends were cut back, 1 base at V and 4 bases at J, with 13 bases in the middle. The germline CDR1 and CDR2 sequences are KGHSH and LQKENI. This CDR3 is built from 15 residues. The CDR3 DNA reads TGTGCCAGCTCACCACAGGGGTCGATGGGCACTGAAGCTTTCTTT. Translating gives CASSPQGSMGTEAFF.

The rearrangement joins TRBV18 to TRBJ2-7, with D possibly matching TRBD1 (5 bases). Germline CDR1 KGHSH, CDR2 LQKENI. Trimming left V 0 bases short and J 4 bases short, with 13 bases between. The CDR3 is 15 residues long. The CDR3: CASSPPENQGYEQYF. The CDR3 DNA reads as TGTGCCAGCTCACCACCAGAAAATCAGGGTTACGAGCAGTACTTC.

The V call is TRBV7-9, the J call TRBJ1-2; 9 bases line up with TRBD1. J lost 8 bases, V lost 5 bases, and 9 bases had no gene match. This CDR3 spans 14 amino acids. The germline gives CDR1 SEHNR, CDR2 FQNEAQ (reference sequence). CDR3 nucleotide sequence: TGTGCCAGCAGCCCGAGCGGACAGGGGAAAGGCTACACCTTC. Residues: CASSPSGQGKGYTF.

The V and J genes are TRBV7-2 and TRBJ2-7; TRBD2 matches at 9 bases. The CDR3 contains 13 residues. CDR1 and CDR2 (germline): SGHTA, FQGNSA. V shed 10 bases, J shed 5 bases, and the junction held 9 bases outside the gene matches. CDR3 in amino acids: CAIRGLAGHEQYF. DNA for the CDR3: TGTGCCATAAGGGGACTAGCTGGCCACGAGCAGTACTTC.

The genes are TRBV7-3 and TRBJ2-2; TRBD2 aligns across 8 bases. Germline values: CDR1 SGHTA, CDR2 FQGTGA. V dropped 3 bases and J dropped 5; count of bases not matched to a gene: 11. The CDR3 runs 17 residues. CDR3 nucleotide sequence: TGTGCCAGCAGCTTTTCTAGCGGGCTCCCTGGGACCGGGGAGCTGTTTTTT. Protein product: CASSFSSGLPGTGELFF.

J is TRBJ1-5 and V is TRBV7-9; no reliable D call. Looked up from germline, CDR1 is SEHNR and CDR2 is FQNEAQ (reference sequence). Trimming took 1 base from V and 4 from J, leaving 8 bases between them. The CDR3 is 14 amino acids. CDR3 in DNA: TGTGCCAGCAGCTTAGATTGGGAGAATCAGCCCCAGCATTTT. It codes for CASSLDWENQPQHF.

The chain carries TRBV5-5 and TRBJ2-5; D might be TRBD1 (6 bases). This CDR3 region has 14 residues. Germline assignment: CDR1 SGHKS and CDR2 YYEKEE (reference sequence). V lost 2 bases and J 1 base, leaving 9 bases between the germline ends. CDR3 residues: CASSFVGGQETQYF. DNA of the CDR3: TGTGCCAGCAGCTTCGTAGGGGGCCAAGAGACCCAGTACTTC.

This clone was seen just once. The chain joins TRBV18 to TRBJ2-2, with D tentatively TRBD2 (6 bases). The germline CDR1 and CDR2 sequences are KGHSH and LQKENI. Trimming took off 3 bases at V and 4 bases at J, with 21 bases between the two ends. The CDR3 consists of 18 residues. The CDR3 nucleotides are TGTGCCAGCTCACCGAACCCCCCGAGTGTGCGGGGCACCGGGGAGCTGTTTTTT. Amino acids: CASSPNPPSVRGTGELFF. Full variable domain (rest looked up from reference TRBV18 and TRBJ2-2): NAGVMQNPRHLVRRRGQEARLRCSPMKGHSHVYWYRQLPEEGLKFMVYLQKENIIDESGMPKERFSAEFPKEGPSILRIQQVVRGDSAAYFCASSPNPPSVRGTGELFFGEGSRLTVL.

This chain connects TRBV18 to TRBJ1-3; D is ambiguous. Germline CDR1 is KGHSH and CDR2 is LQKENI. The CDR3 sequence is 17 residues long. Between the trimmed V and J ends, which lost 2 bases and 0 bases, there was a span of 14 bases. The CDR3, as DNA: TGTGCCAGCTCACCATCCTCTGTTCGGGGCTCTGGAAACACCATATATTTT. Protein: CASSPSSVRGSGNTIYF.

The chain combines TRBV5-1 with TRBJ2-1, with 8 bases matching TRBD2. CDR1 is SGHRS and CDR2 is YFSETQ in the germline V gene. Trimming at V came to 0 bases and at J to 9 bases, leaving 8 bases not matched to a gene. This CDR3 is built from 15 residues. In nucleotides, the CDR3 is TGCGCCAGCAGCTTGGGCCAGCGGGAGAATGGTGAGCAGTTCTTC. This translates into CASSLGQRENGEQFF.

This chain connects TRBV29-1 to TRBJ2-3; possibly TRBD1 for D (5 bases). Germline V lookup: CDR1 SQVTM, CDR2 ANQGSEA. V was trimmed by 3 bases and J by 4 bases, leaving 8 bases between them. The CDR3 runs 12 residues. Here the CDR3 DNA reads TGCAGCGTTGAGGCAGGGCCAGATACGCAGTATTTT. This codes for CSVEAGPDTQYF.

This chain uses TRBV6-5 with TRBJ2-7, with 9 bases that match TRBD1. Losses at the gene ends were 2 bases for V and 3 bases for J; bases not matched to a gene: 5. The CDR3 is made up of 15 amino acids. Germline lookup yields CDR1 MNHEY and CDR2 SVGAGI. The DNA of the CDR3 is TGTGCCAGCAGTTACGGGAAGGACAGGGGCTACGAGCAGTACTTC. It translates to CASSYGKDRGYEQYF.

This chain joins TRBV18 and TRBJ2-7; D uncertain. This CDR3 is 14 amino acids long. V lost 1 base and J lost 2, with 9 bases in between. Germline V lookup: CDR1 KGHSH, CDR2 LQKENI. The DNA of the CDR3 is TGTGCCAGCTCACCACGAGATTCCGCCTACGAGCAGTACTTC. Translation gives CASSPRDSAYEQYF.

The chain employs TRBV7-2 and TRBJ1-1, with 7 bases identical to TRBD1. The germline V gene has CDR1 SGHTA and CDR2 FQGNSA. Trimming took 5 bases from V and 5 from J; bases not matched to a gene: 8. CDR3 length equals 14 residues. This chain's CDR3 is CASSAQGRRTEAFF. CDR3 bases: TGTGCCAGCAGCGCACAGGGGAGGAGGACTGAAGCTTTCTTT.

This chain links TRBV13 with TRBJ1-3; D unclear. Germline V CDR1 and CDR2: PRHDT, FYEKMQ (reference sequence). V lost 4 bases and J lost 0, with 7 bases in between. The CDR3 length is 14 residues. The CDR3 region has the DNA TGTGCCAGCAGCTCTCTTTACTCTGGAAACACCATATATTTT. It translates to CASSSLYSGNTIYF. Complete variable domain (other parts from reference TRBV13 and TRBJ1-3): AAGVIQSPRHLIKEKRETATLKCYPIPRHDTVYWYQQGPGQDPQFLISFYEKMQSDKGSIPDRFSAQQFSDYHSELNMSSLELGDSALYFCASSSLYSGNTIYFGEGSWLTVV.

The chain uses TRBV6-5 and TRBJ1-3, with TRBD1 matching over 8 bases. Trimming removed 5 bases from V and 3 bases from J; junction bases left unmatched: 6. The CDR3 is 15 amino acids. Germline lookup yields CDR1 MNHEY and CDR2 SVGAGI. CDR3 in DNA: TGTGCCAGCAGTCCAGGGGGCGCGTATGGAAACACCATATATTTT. Translation: CASSPGGAYGNTIYF.

V and J are TRBV27 and TRBJ2-7; D might be TRBD2 (7 bases). Germline lookup yields CDR1 MNHEY and CDR2 SMNVEV (reference sequence). This CDR3 comprises 15 residues. Trimming removed 10 bases at V and 4 bases at J, with 23 bases between. The CDR3 DNA reads TGTGCCACCAAATTTGGGGGGGGGCCAACTTACGAGCAGTACTTC. Translation gives CATKFGGGPTYEQYF.

The chain is built from TRBV11-2 and TRBJ2-5; 10 positions match TRBD1. CDR3 length: 16 amino acids. CDR1 SGHAT and CDR2 FQNNGV come from the germline V gene. After removal of 1 base from V and 4 bases from J, the junction contained 6 bases not matched to a gene. CDR3 protein: CASSLATGGLRETQYF. Here the CDR3 DNA reads TGTGCCAGCAGCTTAGCGACAGGGGGCCTACGAGAGACCCAGTACTTC.

This clone was observed a handful of times. The V gene is TRBV11-2, the J gene TRBJ2-3, with 10 bases aligning to TRBD2. CDR1 and CDR2 from the germline V gene are SGHAT and FQNNGV. The CDR3 runs to 16 residues. Trimming at V came to 5 bases and at J to 9 bases, leaving 14 bases not matched to a gene. In nucleotides, the CDR3 is TGTGCCAGCAGCCGCCTAGCGGGAGATTCCCCCGGAACGCAGTATTTT. Protein product: CASSRLAGDSPGTQYF.

The chain is built from TRBV28 and TRBJ2-7; 9 positions agree with TRBD1. The germline CDR1 and CDR2 sequences are MDHEN and SYDVKM. The V and J ends lost 8 bases and 5 bases, in that order; junction bases with no gene match: 10. This CDR3 has 14 amino acids. The CDR3 loop is CASRDRDRAHEQYF. In nucleotides, the CDR3 is TGTGCCAGCCGAGACCGGGACAGGGCCCACGAGCAGTACTTC.

V and J are TRBV6-2 or TRBV6-3 and TRBJ1-2, with no clear D. V was shortened by 6 bases and J by 4 bases, with 18 bases between the two germline ends. The CDR3 sequence is 15 residues long. In germline, CDR1 is MNHEY, CDR2 SVGEGT. The chain's CDR3 is CASSNPYDGGYGYTF. DNA for the CDR3: TGTGCCAGCAGCAACCCATACGACGGCGGCTATGGCTACACCTTC.

The rearrangement joins TRBV10-3 to TRBJ1-6, with D perhaps matching TRBD1 (5 bases). Germline V gene data show CDR1 as ENHRY and CDR2 as SYGVKD. This CDR3 contains 15 residues. The V end lost 1 base, the J end lost 5 bases, and 9 bases lay between the germline ends. CDR3: CAISEWGENNSPLHF. Here the CDR3 DNA reads TGTGCCATCAGTGAGTGGGGGGAGAATAATTCACCCCTCCACTTT.

The chain recombines TRBV7-2 with TRBJ1-2; D gene unclear. The V end was cut by 2 bases, the J end by 6 bases, with 10 bases between. The CDR3 is 13 residues long. Per germline, CDR1 SGHTA and CDR2 FQGNSA. CDR3 nucleotide sequence: TGTGCCAGCAGCTTAAGCCGAGAAGATGGCTACACCTTC. Amino acid sequence: CASSLSREDGYTF.

The chain couples TRBV7-9 to TRBJ2-1; the match to TRBD2 covers 9 bases. The CDR3 spans 15 residues. Germline-derived CDR1 and CDR2 are SEHNR and FQNEAQ (reference sequence). The V and J ends lost 5 bases and 10 bases, in that order; junction bases with no gene match: 12. CDR3 loop: CASSATSGPLKEQFF. The CDR3 coding sequence is TGTGCCAGCAGCGCAACTAGCGGGCCCCTGAAAGAGCAGTTCTTC.

The chain recombines TRBV19 with TRBJ1-6; D ambiguous. CDR1 LNHDA and CDR2 SQIVND come from the germline V gene (reference sequence). The CDR3 length is 15 residues. V was clipped by 3 bases and J by 4 bases, with 10 bases between them. The CDR3 region has the DNA TGTGCCAGTAGTATGTTGAGAACTTATAATTCACCCCTCCACTTT. Translation: CASSMLRTYNSPLHF.